This T cell receptor beta chain was profiled in a study of Graves' ophthalmopathy and Graves' hyperthyroidism. Transcripts of RNA were the source for amplifying TCR beta CDR3 regions. The library came from an HTBI-primed first-round RT-PCR and a second-round multiplex PCR. TCRdb reprocessed the multiplex PCR reads via MiXCR and lists one record per CDR3 protein. Seen here are hundreds of thousands of distinct CDR3 sequences, about a fifth observed once, and the top ten hold roughly 6.9%. Germline V CDR1 and CDR2: DFQATT, SNEGSKA (reference sequence). V was clipped by 6 bases and J by 4 bases; unmatched bases: 6. CDR3 length: 13 amino acids.

The chain links TRBV20-1 to TRBJ2-5; 9 bases agree with TRBD2. This TCR was recovered from a woman in her late teens or twenties with stable Graves' hyperthyroidism. Some clones in this sample may be carry-over from other donors' samples. The sample was peripheral blood. The CDR3, as DNA: TGCAGTGCAGTCGATAGCGGGGGAGAGACCCAGTACTTC. This sequence encodes CSAVDSGGETQYF.